This T cell receptor beta chain was found in a study of radiation and T cells in renal cell carcinoma. Study conclusions and caveats: Without pretreatment biopsies, baseline tumor clonotype presence was undetermined.

Time point noted: baseline pretreatment blood. The sample's treatment: 15 Gy SBRT to primary tumor, nephrectomy 4 weeks later. A remark on this clone: Antigen specificity is unknown.

The data were produced by immunoSEQ multiplex PCR, yet TCRdb's version contains in-frame clones alone and is incomplete. Of about 95,000 clones in the sample, less than 90% are singletons; the top ten hold approximately 8.1%. The material sequenced was blood, taken from a patient whose treatment included radiotherapy and nephrectomy. The TCR was taken from a man in his forties or fifties with renal cell carcinoma.

DNA of the CDR3: TGTGCCAGCAGCAAATCCGGCTCTGGAAACACCATATATTTT. It codes for CASSKSGSGNTIYF. The V call is TRBV28, the J call TRBJ1-3, with D unclear. Germline V CDR1 and CDR2: MDHEN, SYDVKM. Trimming removed 6 bases from V and 0 bases from J, with 9 bases in between. The CDR3 runs to 14 residues. Filled out from reference TRBV28 and TRBJ1-3, the complete variable domain reads DVKVTQSSRYLVKRTGEKVFLECVQDMDHENMFWYRQDPGLGLRLIYFSYDVKMKEKGDIPEGYSVSREKKERFSLILESASTNQTSMYLCASSKSGSGNTIYFGEGSWLTVV.